This T cell receptor (beta chain) was documented in a study of regulatory T cells in long-lasting Graves disease. Notes on the study in general: For persistent Graves' patients, TCR diversity was lower than for newly diagnosed ones. Tissue studied was limited to peripheral blood, excluding thyroid tissue. TRBV28 was favored in persistent disease, as were TRBJ1-2 and TRBJ2-5.

With regard to this clonotype: No antigen is known for it.

The V gene lost 2 bases and the J gene lost 0 bases, with 2 bases spanning the gap. CDR1 is MNHEY, CDR2 SMNVEV, per germline (reference sequence). CDR3 size: 13 residues. To make TCR beta libraries, researchers used iRepertoire HTBI primers and Arm-PCR of CDR3 regions. TCRdb re-derived calls from the multiplex PCR reads in MiXCR, one entry per CDR3 protein. The table records a few hundred thousand distinct CDR3 sequences, 20% to 25% of them present only once. Time point indicated: persistent/refractory GD, antithyroid drugs over 5 years with positive TRAb. The TCR library was made from RNA that had been extracted from PBMCs in TRIzol.

The rearrangement links TRBV27 to TRBJ1-3, with unresolved D. The TCR originated in a female donor with Graves disease. The sequences come from peripheral blood mononuclear cells (PBMCs), collected when the disease was refractory, from a patient treated with antithyroid drugs. The CDR3 DNA follows: TGTGCCAGCAGTTTAAGCTCTGGAAACACCATATATTTT. Its protein product is CASSLSSGNTIYF.